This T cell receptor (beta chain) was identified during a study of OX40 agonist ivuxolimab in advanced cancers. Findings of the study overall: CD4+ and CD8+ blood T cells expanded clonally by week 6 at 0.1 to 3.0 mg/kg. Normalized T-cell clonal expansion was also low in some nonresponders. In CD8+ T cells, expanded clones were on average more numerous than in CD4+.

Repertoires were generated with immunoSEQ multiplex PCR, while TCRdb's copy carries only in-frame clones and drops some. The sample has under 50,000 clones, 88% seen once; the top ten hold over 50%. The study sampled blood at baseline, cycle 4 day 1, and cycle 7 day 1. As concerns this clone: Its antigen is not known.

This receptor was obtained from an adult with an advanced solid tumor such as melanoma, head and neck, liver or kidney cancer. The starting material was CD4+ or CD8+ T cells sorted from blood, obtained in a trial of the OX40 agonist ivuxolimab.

The CDR3 sequence is CASSQAGLAGVTDTQYF. The CDR3 bases are TGCGCCAGCAGCCAAGCTGGACTAGCGGGAGTCACAGATACGCAGTATTTT. The chain combines TRBV4-1 with TRBJ2-3, with TRBD2 matching over 13 bases. This CDR3 has 17 residues. CDR1 is MGHRA and CDR2 is YSYEKL in the germline V gene. V shed 1 base and J 2 bases; nucleotides not matched to a gene: 3.